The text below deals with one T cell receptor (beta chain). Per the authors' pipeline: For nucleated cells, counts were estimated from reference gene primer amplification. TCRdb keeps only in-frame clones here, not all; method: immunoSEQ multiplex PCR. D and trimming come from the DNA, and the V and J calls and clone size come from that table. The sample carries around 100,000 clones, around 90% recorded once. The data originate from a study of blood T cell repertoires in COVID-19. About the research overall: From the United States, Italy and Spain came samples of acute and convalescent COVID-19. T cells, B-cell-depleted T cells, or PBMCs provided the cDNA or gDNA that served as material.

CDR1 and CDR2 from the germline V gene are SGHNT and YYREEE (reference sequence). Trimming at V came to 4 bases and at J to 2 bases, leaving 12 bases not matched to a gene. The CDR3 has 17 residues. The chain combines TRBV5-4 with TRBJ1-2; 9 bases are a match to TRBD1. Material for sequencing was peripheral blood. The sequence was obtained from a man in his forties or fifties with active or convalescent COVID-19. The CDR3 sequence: CASSPGQGTGGNYGYTF. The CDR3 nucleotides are TGTGCCAGCAGCCCCGGACAGGGGACCGGGGGGAACTATGGCTACACCTTC.